Listed here are 9 T cell receptor beta chains from one sample, sequenced in a study of blood T cell repertoires in COVID-19. Sequencing was performed with immunoSEQ multiplex PCR; in TCRdb, only in-frame clones are kept and a portion is missing. The sample holds approximately 170,000 clones, 83% seen once. The sample consisted of peripheral blood. The receptor source for this set is a woman older than 75 with acute or convalescent COVID-19.

V gene TRBV18 combines with J gene TRBJ2-2, with 7 positions matching TRBD1. The germline CDR1 and CDR2 sequences are KGHSH and LQKENI. The CDR3 spans 18 residues. With V trimmed by 4 bases and J by 4 bases, 15 bases remained unmatched. CDR3 DNA: TGTGCCAGCTCACAAAACGATCTAGGGACAGAAACCACCGGGGAGCTGTTTTTT. Its translation is CASSQNDLGTETTGELFF.

V usage is TRBV19 and J usage is TRBJ1-4; TRBD1 is a possible D gene (6 bases). Germline lookup yields CDR1 LNHDA and CDR2 SQIVND (reference sequence). This CDR3 comprises 13 residues. V lost 6 bases to trimming and J lost 8 bases, with 13 bases between them. The DNA of the CDR3 is TGTGCCAGTAGCTGGTTGGACAGAGAAAAACTGTTTTTT. Translating it yields CASSWLDREKLFF.

V usage is TRBV19 and J usage is TRBJ1-1; a possible D gene is TRBD1 (6 bases). The V gene's germline CDR1 is LNHDA and CDR2 SQIVND (reference sequence). Trimming left V 5 bases short and J 7 bases short, with 14 bases between. CDR3 size: 13 residues. CDR3 in amino acids: CASSFVTDSEAFF. The CDR3, as DNA: TGTGCCAGTAGTTTTGTAACGGACAGTGAAGCTTTCTTT.

This chain joins TRBV11-2 and TRBJ2-7; 9 nucleotides agree with TRBD1. J was trimmed by 1 base and V by 3 bases; bases with no gene match: 10. The CDR3 has 17 residues. Germline V lookup: CDR1 SGHAT, CDR2 FQNNGV. This chain's CDR3 is CASSLLYRGRGSYEQYF. The CDR3, as DNA: TGTGCCAGCAGCTTGCTATACAGGGGGCGAGGATCCTACGAGCAGTACTTC.

The CDR3, as DNA: TGTGCCAGCAGCTTGTTTCCCTACCCCTACAATGAGCAGTTCTTC. It yields the protein CASSLFPYPYNEQFF. The chain carries TRBV5-6 and TRBJ2-1, with unresolved D. Trimming cost V 1 base and J 2 bases, with 10 bases left between them. The CDR3 contains 15 residues. CDR1 is SGHDT and CDR2 is YYEEEE in the germline V gene. Using reference TRBV5-6 and TRBJ2-1 for the parts outside the CDR3, the full variable domain is DAGVTQSPTHLIKTRGQQVTLRCSPKSGHDTVSWYQQALGQGPQFIFQYYEEEERQRGNFPDRFSGHQFPNYSSELNVNALLLGDSALYLCASSLFPYPYNEQFFGPGTRLTVL.

The V gene is TRBV12-3 or TRBV12-4, the J gene TRBJ1-1, with a possible D match to TRBD1 (5 bases). This CDR3 contains 13 residues. V was trimmed by 5 bases and J by 5 bases, leaving 12 bases between them. The CDR3 sequence is CASSLLRGTEAFF. The CDR3 coding sequence is TGTGCCAGCAGTCTCCTCCGGGGGACTGAAGCTTTCTTT.

J is TRBJ1-2 and V is TRBV19; 8 bases fit TRBD1. There are 14 residues in the CDR3. CDR1 is LNHDA, CDR2 SQIVND, per germline (reference sequence). V shed 9 bases and J 4 bases; nucleotides not matched to a gene: 10. This chain's CDR3 is CASSVPGQAYGYTF. CDR3 DNA sequence: TGTGCCAGCTCCGTTCCGGGACAGGCCTATGGCTACACCTTC.

The chain is built from TRBV6-2 or TRBV6-3 and TRBJ1-5, with 7 nucleotides matching TRBD1. V dropped 2 bases and J dropped 5; count of bases not matched to a gene: 6. Germline assignment: CDR1 MNHEY and CDR2 SVGEGT. This CDR3 is 15 amino acids long. The CDR3 sequence: CASSYGPGGHQPQHF. CDR3 nucleotides: TGTGCCAGCAGTTACGGCCCAGGGGGGCATCAGCCCCAGCATTTT.

V and J are TRBV3-1 (or the pseudogene TRBV3-2) and TRBJ1-1; TRBD1 matches at 7 bases. The CDR3 loop spans 11 amino acids. J lost 14 bases, V lost 3 bases, and 6 bases had no gene match. Germline values: CDR1 LGHDT, CDR2 YNNKEL (reference sequence). CDR3 residues: CASSQAGTVFF. The CDR3 nucleotides are TGTGCCAGCAGCCAGGCCGGGACAGTCTTCTTT.